The 2 T cell receptor beta chains below all came from one sample that was sequenced in a study of shared clonotypes between healthy human individuals. This table comes from immunoSEQ multiplex PCR, and its TCRdb copy is limited to in-frame clones, with some not included. The sample holds some 530,000 clones, 81% seen once. The specimen sequenced was PBMCs. The receptor set was obtained from a middle-aged woman in good health. Some clones in this sample may be carry-over from other donors' samples.

The genes are TRBV18 and TRBJ2-1; 14 bases are shared with TRBD2. The germline CDR1 and CDR2 sequences are KGHSH and LQKENI. J lost 9 bases, V lost 3 bases, and 7 bases had no gene match. The CDR3 covers 16 residues. CDR3 sequence (DNA): TGTGCCAGCTCACCCCCGGGACTAGCGGGAGAAGGTGAGCAGTTCTTC. Protein: CASSPPGLAGEGEQFF. The complete variable domain, with remaining parts taken from reference TRBV18 and TRBJ2-1, reads NAGVMQNPRHLVRRRGQEARLRCSPMKGHSHVYWYRQLPEEGLKFMVYLQKENIIDESGMPKERFSAEFPKEGPSILRIQQVVRGDSAAYFCASSPPGLAGEGEQFFGPGTRLTVL.

The chain joins TRBV27 to TRBJ1-2; 7 bases align to TRBD1. V was pared by 6 bases and J by 5 bases, with 6 bases of the junction left unmatched. CDR1 and CDR2 (germline): MNHEY, SMNVEV (reference sequence). The CDR3 loop spans 13 amino acids. DNA of the CDR3: TGTGCCAGCAGCCTGACAGGGTTTTATGGCTACACCTTC. It encodes CASSLTGFYGYTF.